A selection of T cell receptor beta chains follows, all from one sample in a study of T-cell memory formation after mild COVID-19. TCRdb used MiXCR to reprocess the 5' RACE reads, holding one entry per CDR3 protein. Of about 600,000 distinct CDR3 sequences in the sample, approximately 21% were seen once. What was sequenced was PBMCs or a T cell subset sorted from them (not recorded which). The receptors originated from an adult woman who had mild COVID-19 (a few samples of this study predate the infection). Cell type and time point are not known. Both conserved end residues are part of each CDR3. Fields, in order: V gene, CDR3 protein.

TRBV2 CASSELAGGLLYGYTF
TRBV27 CASSFGPRYTDTQYF
TRBV6-2/TRBV6-3 CASARYNEQFF
TRBV12-3/TRBV12-4 CASSYATGENYGYTF
TRBV18 CASSPTGGIQGNEQFF
TRBV12-3/TRBV12-4 CASSWRVSTDTQYF
TRBV5-1 CASSLGGRASTDTQYF
TRBV5-1 CASHRTFSTDTQYF
TRBV12-3/TRBV12-4 CASSLKREGLLDTGELFF
TRBV12-3/TRBV12-4 CASRHMWGEKLFF
TRBV19 CASSIGLGGLAWNEQFF
TRBV4-3 CASSRRLAGGPDTGELFF
TRBV5-1 CASSLASLGNGYTF
TRBV6-6 CASSRLGNEQFF
TRBV6-5 CASSHYRDNLYNEQFF
TRBV7-2 CASSLTGGPWGQYF
TRBV12-3/TRBV12-4 CASSQQSNTEAFF
TRBV15 CATTQAQDEQFF
TRBV7-9 CASSSSPEGYTF
TRBV20-1 CSAHSGSDTGELFF
TRBV12-3/TRBV12-4 CASSLRAGAGTGVDEQFF
TRBV29-1 CSVARDTLNYGYTF
TRBV10-3 CAISDPIKRVGNYGYTF